One and the same sample provided the 22 T cell receptor beta chains below, sequenced in a study of blood T cell repertoires in COVID-19. Produced via immunoSEQ multiplex PCR; TCRdb's table is partial and in-frame only. Of roughly 300,000 clones in the sample, 70% to 90% were seen once. Sequenced sample: PBMCs or T cells enriched from blood (not recorded which). The receptors come from a woman aged 25-40 years who had recovered from COVID-19.

V gene TRBV6-4 combines with J gene TRBJ1-1, with D unresolved. This CDR3 is 15 amino acids long. Germline lookup yields CDR1 MRHNA and CDR2 SNTAGT. V lost 2 bases and J 6 bases, leaving 16 bases between the germline ends. In DNA form, the CDR3 reads TGTGCCAGCAGTGACGTTAAGGGAGATATCGCTGAAGCTTTCTTT. Residues: CASSDVKGDIAEAFF.

This clone was detected only once. The V and J genes are TRBV28 and TRBJ1-3, with no clear D. The length of the CDR3 is 15 residues. The germline V gene has CDR1 MDHEN and CDR2 SYDVKM. Trimming shortened V by 1 base and J by 4 bases, and 11 bases separated the two germline ends. The CDR3 DNA reads TGTGCCAGCAGTTTATTTGGAAGCGGGGGAAACACCATATATTTT. Encoded protein: CASSLFGSGGNTIYF.

This rearrangement joins TRBV9 to TRBJ1-5; 8 positions agree with TRBD1. Germline V CDR1 and CDR2: SGDLS, YYNGEE. This CDR3 spans 15 amino acids. Losses at the gene ends were 3 bases for V and 7 bases for J; bases not matched to a gene: 9. The CDR3 sequence is CASSAGQGVGQPQHF. CDR3 nucleotides: TGTGCCAGCAGCGCCGGACAGGGAGTGGGGCAGCCCCAGCATTTT. Based on the CDR3 plus reference TRBV9 and TRBJ1-5, the full variable domain is DSGVTQTPKHLITATGQRVTLRCSPRSGDLSVYWYQQSLDQGLQFLIQYYNGEERAKGNILERFSAQQFPDLHSELNLSSLELGDSALYFCASSAGQGVGQPQHFGDGTRLSIL.

Notes on this clone: Different DNA sequences within this sample yield the same CDR3. The chain is built from TRBV4-3 and TRBJ2-2; 9 positions agree with TRBD1. Germline CDR1 and CDR2: LGHNA and YSLEER. This CDR3 spans 15 amino acids. Germline trimming cut 3 bases from V and 2 bases from J; bases unmatched to any gene: 1. The CDR3 loop reads CASSQDRGNTGELFF. The CDR3 bases are TGCGCCAGCAGCCAGGACAGGGGAAACACCGGGGAGCTGTTTTTT.

The sample holds one count of this clone. The J gene is TRBJ1-6, the V gene TRBV29-1, with 7 nucleotides matching TRBD1. Germline V CDR1 and CDR2: SQVTM, ANQGSEA. With 7 bases clipped from V and 8 bases from J, the junction kept 8 bases outside the gene matches. The CDR3 covers 13 residues. This CDR3 reads CSARQGGDSPLHF. In nucleotides, the CDR3 is TGCAGCGCCAGACAGGGCGGGGATTCACCCCTCCACTTT. The whole variable domain, remainder taken from reference TRBV29-1 and TRBJ1-6, is SAVISQKPSRDICQRGTSLTIQCQVDSQVTMMFWYRQQPGQSLTLIATANQGSEATYESGFVIDKFPISRPNLTFSTLTVSNMSPEDSSIYLCSARQGGDSPLHFGNGTRLTVT.

This sequence joins TRBV3-1 (or the pseudogene TRBV3-2) and TRBJ1-1; tentatively, D is TRBD1 (5 bases). CDR1 is LGHDT, CDR2 YNNKEL, per germline (reference sequence). The CDR3 is 14 amino acids. V lost 0 bases and J 2 bases, leaving 7 bases between the germline ends. The chain's CDR3 is CASSQEDTNTEAFF. The CDR3 nucleotides are TGTGCCAGCAGCCAAGAGGACACCAACACTGAAGCTTTCTTT.

In this sample, this clone turned up a few times. The chain is built from TRBV29-1 and TRBJ1-2, with D possibly being TRBD1 (6 bases). The CDR3 consists of 11 residues. V lost 7 bases and J lost 2, with 8 bases in between. Germline assignment: CDR1 SQVTM and CDR2 ANQGSEA. The CDR3 DNA reads TGCAGCGCCGGACAGAACTATGGCTACACCTTC. Translating gives CSAGQNYGYTF.

The chain joins TRBV4-2 to TRBJ1-5; D not certain. Germline V gene lookup returns CDR1 LGHNA and CDR2 YNFKEQ. This CDR3 has 15 residues. V lost 0 bases, J lost 3 bases, and 9 bases lay in between. CDR3 region: CASSQDWGDNQPQHF. CDR3 sequence (DNA): TGTGCCAGCAGCCAAGACTGGGGAGACAATCAGCCCCAGCATTTT.

CDR3 DNA sequence: TGTGCCAGCAGTTTTGAAGGGACAGTAAACTATGGCTACACCTTC. Amino acids: CASSFEGTVNYGYTF. This sequence joins TRBV28 and TRBJ1-2, with 7 bases lining up with TRBD1. Germline V gene lookup returns CDR1 MDHEN and CDR2 SYDVKM. The CDR3 totals 15 residues. J was trimmed by 2 bases and V by 3 bases; bases with no gene match: 6.

This sequence joins TRBV5-1 and TRBJ1-2; 10 nucleotides align to TRBD1. In germline, CDR1 is SGHRS, CDR2 YFSETQ. The V gene end was trimmed by 3 bases and the J gene end by 8 bases; junction bases not matched to a gene: 4. The CDR3 runs to 13 residues. CDR3 sequence (DNA): TGCGCCAGCAGCTCGGGACAGGGGAGCGGCTACACCTTC. This codes for CASSSGQGSGYTF.

CDR3 nucleotide sequence: TGTGCCAGCAGCGTAGGTCCGGGGGGCCGCTACGAGCAGTACTTC. Translated: CASSVGPGGRYEQYF. The chain combines TRBV9 with TRBJ2-7, with D possibly matching TRBD2 (7 bases). V was clipped by 0 bases and J by 3 bases, with 13 bases between them. Germline CDR1 is SGDLS and CDR2 is YYNGEE. The length of the CDR3 is 15 residues.

V gene TRBV5-6 combines with J gene TRBJ1-2; TRBD1 is a possible D gene (5 bases). CDR3 size: 12 residues. Per germline, CDR1 SGHDT and CDR2 YYEEEE. The ends were cut back, 2 bases at V and 6 bases at J, with 8 bases in the middle. CDR3 region: CASSLGEDGYTF. CDR3 in DNA: TGTGCCAGCAGCTTAGGGGAGGATGGCTACACCTTC.

As to this clone: The junction differs from germline at one of its ends, possibly a read error. J is TRBJ2-1 and V is TRBV10-3; TRBD2 agrees at 13 bases. Germline loops: CDR1 ENHRY, CDR2 SYGVKD. The CDR3 contains 14 residues. Written as DNA, the CDR3 is TGTGCCATCAGTGATACTAGCGGGGGGGCCCCTCTCCTCTTC. Its translation is CAISDTSGGAPLLF.

The chain couples TRBV6-2 or TRBV6-3 to TRBJ2-7; D possibly corresponds to TRBD1 (6 bases). The CDR3 has 15 residues. The V gene's germline CDR1 is MNHEY and CDR2 SVGEGT. V lost 5 bases, J lost 0 bases, and 14 bases lay in between. In DNA form, the CDR3 reads TGTGCCAGCAGTATACAGGGTGAGGGCTCCTACGAGCAGTACTTC. It encodes CASSIQGEGSYEQYF.

The chain couples TRBV6-5 to TRBJ2-2; D is perhaps TRBD2 (6 bases). The CDR3 sequence is 16 residues long. The V end lost 2 bases, the J end lost 0 bases, and 10 bases lay between the germline ends. Germline CDR1 reads MNHEY; CDR2 reads SVGAGI. As DNA, the CDR3 is TGTGCCAGCAGTTACCTTTGGGGGGCGAACACCGGGGAGCTGTTTTTT. Amino acid sequence: CASSYLWGANTGELFF.

This chain links TRBV6-5 with TRBJ2-5, with 8 bases matching TRBD1. CDR1 is MNHEY and CDR2 is SVGAGI in the germline V gene. This CDR3 is built from 13 residues. The J segment lost 1 base and the V segment lost 11 bases, leaving 6 bases of the junction unmatched. CDR3 loop: CAGGQGFQETQYF. The CDR3, as DNA: TGTGCCGGCGGACAGGGATTCCAAGAGACCCAGTACTTC.

The V gene is TRBV4-1, the J gene TRBJ1-5, with TRBD1 matching 10 bases. J gave up 5 bases and V 2 bases, and 9 bases lay outside the gene matches. CDR1 MGHRA and CDR2 YSYEKL come from the germline V gene. The CDR3 loop spans 17 amino acids. The CDR3 nucleotides read TGCGCCAGCAGCCAAAGTCCCTCCGGGACAGGGGATCAGCCCCAGCATTTT. Translating gives CASSQSPSGTGDQPQHF.

The genes are TRBV27 and TRBJ2-1; TRBD1 agrees at 10 bases. V gave up 7 bases and J gave up 3 bases; unmatched junction bases: 6. The CDR3 spans 15 residues. Germline V gives CDR1 MNHEY, CDR2 SMNVEV (reference sequence). CDR3 coding DNA: TGTGCCAGCACTCCGGACAGGGGGGGCTACAATGAGCAGTTCTTC. It yields the protein CASTPDRGGYNEQFF.

The CDR3 sequence: CASSFRGQLYGYTF. The CDR3 DNA reads as TGTGCCAGCAGTTTTCGGGGACAGCTCTATGGCTACACCTTC. The chain couples TRBV6-2 or TRBV6-3 to TRBJ1-2, with 7 bases that match TRBD1. V lost 4 bases to trimming and J lost 4 bases; unmatched junction nucleotides: 6. CDR1 and CDR2 from the germline V gene are MNHEY and SVGEGT. This CDR3 region has 14 residues.

The chain joins TRBV4-1 to TRBJ1-2, with 10 bases aligning to TRBD1. Germline trimming cut 4 bases from V and 4 bases from J; bases unmatched to any gene: 9. CDR1 is MGHRA, CDR2 YSYEKL, per germline. The CDR3 runs 16 residues. The CDR3 spells CASSREGTGEFYGYTF. CDR3 in DNA: TGCGCCAGCAGCCGAGAGGGGACAGGGGAGTTCTATGGCTACACCTTC.

The gene calls are TRBV7-6 and TRBJ2-3, with 11 positions matching TRBD2. Trimming at V came to 5 bases and at J to 5 bases, leaving 9 bases not matched to a gene. CDR1 and CDR2 from the germline V gene are SGHVS and FNYEAQ. The CDR3 totals 16 residues. The CDR3 region is CASSPIPSGGLDTQYF. CDR3 sequence (DNA): TGTGCCAGCAGCCCGATTCCTAGCGGGGGGTTAGATACGCAGTATTTT.

The genes are TRBV27 and TRBJ2-2; weak D call: TRBD2 (5 bases). With 2 bases removed from V and 4 bases from J, the gap between germline ends came to 11 bases. The CDR3 consists of 15 residues. Germline V lookup: CDR1 MNHEY, CDR2 SMNVEV (reference sequence). CDR3 residues: CASSLGRGPTGELFF. DNA of the CDR3: TGTGCCAGCAGTTTAGGCCGCGGGCCCACCGGGGAGCTGTTTTTT.